This T cell receptor beta chain comes out of a study of blood T cell repertoires in COVID-19. Whole-study context: Sources were T cells, B-cell-depleted T cells, or PBMCs; the material itself was cDNA or gDNA.

V dropped 0 bases and J dropped 11 bases, with 16 bases sitting between them. The germline V gene has CDR1 LGHNA and CDR2 YSLEER. CDR3 size: 14 residues. Only in-frame clones appear in the TCRdb table, and some are missing; sequencing was by immunoSEQ multiplex PCR. Of fewer than 400,000 clones listed, 80% to 90% are singletons. The receptor's source is a man aged 30 to 45 who had recovered from COVID-19. Sequences were obtained from PBMCs or T cells enriched from blood (not recorded which). The chain links TRBV4-3 to TRBJ1-1; D is uncertain. The CDR3 here is CASSQDMGYGVAFF. The CDR3 nucleotides read TGCGCCAGCAGCCAAGATATGGGATACGGGGTGGCTTTCTTT.